A single sample gave rise to the 23 T cell receptor beta chains below, sequenced in a study of PD-1 blockade in classical Hodgkin lymphoma (dated by TCRdb to the early 2020s). Library generation was performed with the immunoSEQ multiplex PCR assay. TCRdb provides this immuneACCESS table in a form limited to in-frame rearrangements. Some clones are lacking; in checked studies, under half of them reflect an unresolved V gene, and why the rest are absent is not known. Within this sample are 40,000 to 65,000 clones, with 81% of them counted one time only. The ten largest clones take up around 17% of the sample. Sample time point, as interpreted from the label and publication: cycle 1 day 1 (C1D1), immediately before nivolumab initiation. Relapse after autologous stem cell transplantation had occurred in all trial patients, and cohorts A, B and C were distinguished by prior brentuximab vedotin exposure.

The sample in question was peripheral blood mononuclear cells (PBMCs), obtained at baseline. The receptors were sampled from a human donor with classical Hodgkin lymphoma.

To note about this clone: One end of the junction varies from germline; a read error may be responsible. The chain links TRBV6-1 to TRBJ1-1; D may be TRBD1 (5 bases). Germline lookup yields CDR1 MNHNS and CDR2 SASEGT. The CDR3 extends over 16 amino acids. CDR3 DNA sequence: TGTGCCAGCAGGGAAGGGGAGGGTAGGGGGAACACTGAAGCTTTCTTT. Protein product: CASREGEGRGNTEAFF.

The chain uses TRBV5-1 and TRBJ2-7, with a possible D match to TRBD2 (6 bases). The CDR3 has 15 residues. V was shortened by 3 bases and J by 5 bases, with 18 bases between the two germline ends. Germline V CDR1 and CDR2: SGHRS, YFSETQ. Here the CDR3 DNA reads TGCGCCAGCAGCTCCCGAAGTAGACTAGGGGACGAGCAGTACTTC. Residues: CASSSRSRLGDEQYF.

The chain carries TRBV7-8 and TRBJ2-1; TRBD1 is a possible D gene (5 bases). Germline V gene lookup returns CDR1 SGHVS and CDR2 FQNEAQ. Trimming took off 10 bases at V and 0 bases at J, with 10 bases between the two ends. This CDR3 region has 13 residues. Written as DNA, the CDR3 is TGTGCCACATCGGACACCTCCTACAATGAGCAGTTCTTC. This sequence encodes CATSDTSYNEQFF. Complete variable domain (other parts from reference TRBV7-8 and TRBJ2-1): GAGVSQSPRYKVAKRGQDVALRCDPISGHVSLFWYQQALGQGPEFLTYFQNEAQLDKSGLPSDRFFAERPEGSVSTLKIQRTQQEDSAVYLCATSDTSYNEQFFGPGTRLTVL.

J is TRBJ2-6 and V is TRBV28; 8 bases line up with TRBD1. Germline V gene data show CDR1 as MDHEN and CDR2 as SYDVKM. This CDR3 is 17 amino acids long. With V trimmed by 4 bases and J by 4 bases, 9 bases remained unmatched. CDR3 in amino acids: CASSSGQGITGANVLTF. The CDR3 DNA reads as TGTGCCAGCAGTTCCGGACAGGGAATTACAGGGGCCAACGTCCTGACTTTC.

V is TRBV7-9 and J is TRBJ2-3; 7 positions match TRBD2. From germline, CDR1 is SEHNR and CDR2 FQNEAQ (reference sequence). The CDR3 is made up of 14 amino acids. V shed 0 bases and J 3 bases; nucleotides not matched to a gene: 0. CDR3 sequence: CASSLAGGTDTQYF. In DNA, the CDR3 is TGTGCCAGCAGCTTAGCGGGAGGGACAGATACGCAGTATTTT. The full variable domain, its missing parts supplied by reference TRBV7-9 and TRBJ2-3, is DTGVSQNPRHKITKRGQNVTFRCDPISEHNRLYWYRQTLGQGPEFLTYFQNEAQLEKSRLLSDRFSAERPKGSFSTLEIQRTEQGDSAMYLCASSLAGGTDTQYFGPGTRLTVL.

This clone has just a few counts. The rearrangement uses TRBV6-1 and TRBJ2-7, with D tentatively TRBD1 (6 bases). The germline V and J ends were trimmed by 6 bases and 1 base, with 16 bases remaining between them. From germline, CDR1 is MNHNS and CDR2 SASEGT. The CDR3 consists of 15 residues. The CDR3 region has the DNA TGTGCCAGCAGGGGGGCAGGGTTTAAATCCTACGAGCAGTACGTC. This encodes CASRGAGFKSYEQYV.

The V gene is TRBV19, the J gene TRBJ1-1; D is unclear. V was cut by 3 bases and J by 5 bases, with 13 bases left in between. The CDR3 sequence is 14 residues long. Looked up from germline, CDR1 is LNHDA and CDR2 is SQIVND (reference sequence). The CDR3 sequence: CASSIGSLVTEAFF. In nucleotides, the CDR3 is TGTGCCAGTAGTATTGGTAGTTTGGTTACTGAAGCTTTCTTT.

The chain is built from TRBV7-9 and TRBJ2-5; D gene unclear. Germline V lookup: CDR1 SEHNR, CDR2 FQNEAQ (reference sequence). Trimming took 0 bases from V and 4 from J, leaving 9 bases between them. The CDR3 spans 14 residues. The CDR3 region is CASSLAMDVETQYF. DNA of the CDR3: TGTGCCAGCAGCTTAGCAATGGACGTAGAGACCCAGTACTTC.

In this sample, this clone turned up once. The chain links TRBV29-1 to TRBJ2-1; 16 positions agree with TRBD2. In germline, CDR1 is SQVTM, CDR2 ANQGSEA. V was clipped by 7 bases and J by 7 bases; unmatched bases: 10. This CDR3 is built from 16 residues. The chain's CDR3 is CSAGTSGRALGNEQFF. In nucleotides, the CDR3 is TGCAGCGCCGGGACTAGCGGGAGGGCCTTGGGGAATGAGCAGTTCTTC.

The chain couples TRBV5-1 to TRBJ1-1, with 8 bases fitting TRBD1. Germline-derived CDR1 and CDR2 are SGHRS and YFSETQ. J was trimmed by 1 base and V by 0 bases; bases with no gene match: 5. CDR3 length: 16 amino acids. CDR3 nucleotide sequence: TGCGCCAGCAGCTTGGCCGGGACAGGCGGGAACACTGAAGCTTTCTTT. Translation: CASSLAGTGGNTEAFF.

V and J are TRBV6-5 and TRBJ2-7; 8 bases map to TRBD1. The CDR3 has 14 amino acids. The J segment lost 6 bases and the V segment lost 6 bases, leaving 10 bases of the junction unmatched. Germline V CDR1 and CDR2: MNHEY, SVGAGI. The chain's CDR3 is CASSQVGGQGEQYF. The CDR3, as DNA: TGTGCCAGCAGCCAGGTAGGAGGACAGGGCGAGCAGTACTTC.

The chain employs TRBV19 and TRBJ1-1; D is undetermined. The germline CDR1 and CDR2 sequences are LNHDA and SQIVND (reference sequence). The CDR3 is 14 residues long. Trimming cost V 2 bases and J 1 base, with 8 bases left between them. CDR3 protein: CASSIMGENTEAFF. CDR3 DNA: TGTGCCAGTAGTATAATGGGAGAGAACACTGAAGCTTTCTTT.

The CDR3 loop reads CASSEPDRAGANQPQHF. DNA for the CDR3: TGCGCCAGCAGTGAGCCGGACAGGGCGGGGGCCAATCAGCCCCAGCATTTT. The rearrangement uses TRBV10-1 and TRBJ1-5; 8 bases line up with TRBD1. The CDR3 length is 17 residues. CDR1 is WNHNN and CDR2 is SYGVQD in the germline V gene (reference sequence). V trimming: 2 bases; J trimming: 3 bases; junction bases outside the gene matches: 9.

The chain employs TRBV19 and TRBJ2-7; 7 bases are shared with TRBD2. The CDR3 contains 14 residues. Germline V gene lookup returns CDR1 LNHDA and CDR2 SQIVND (reference sequence). The V segment lost 3 bases and the J segment 2 bases; nucleotides outside the gene matches: 4. CDR3 in amino acids: CASSMGRGAYEQYF. CDR3 nucleotides: TGTGCCAGTAGTATGGGACGGGGGGCCTACGAGCAGTACTTC.

J is TRBJ1-1 and V is TRBV19, with D perhaps matching TRBD1 (5 bases). The CDR3 loop spans 14 amino acids. The V and J ends lost 8 bases and 4 bases respectively, with 17 bases between them. Per germline, CDR1 LNHDA and CDR2 SQIVND (reference sequence). As DNA, the CDR3 is TGTGCCAGTGGACACAGCCTACCTGGCACTGAAGCTTTCTTT. Translating gives CASGHSLPGTEAFF.

V gene TRBV27 combines with J gene TRBJ1-1; the match to TRBD1 covers 8 bases. CDR3 length: 13 residues. V was pared by 8 bases and J by 3 bases, with 5 bases of the junction left unmatched. Germline loops: CDR1 MNHEY, CDR2 SMNVEV (reference sequence). DNA of the CDR3: TGTGCCAGCCGGGACAGGAGATACACTGAAGCTTTCTTT. It yields the protein CASRDRRYTEAFF.

The genes are TRBV29-1 and TRBJ2-7, with 10 bases lining up with TRBD2. This CDR3 comprises 17 residues. V was pared by 1 base and J by 5 bases, with 14 bases of the junction left unmatched. From germline, CDR1 is SQVTM and CDR2 ANQGSEA. DNA for the CDR3: TGCAGCGTTGAAGGCCTAGCGGGAGTTGGCAACGTTAACGAGCAGTACGTC. Its translation: CSVEGLAGVGNVNEQYV.

The CDR3 loop reads CASSPRDAYEQYF. CDR3 DNA: TGTGCCAGCAGCCCTAGAGACGCTTACGAGCAGTACTTC. This chain joins TRBV7-6 and TRBJ2-7, with unresolved D. The germline V gene has CDR1 SGHVS and CDR2 FNYEAQ. This CDR3 comprises 13 residues. Trimming pared 5 bases from V and 4 bases from J, leaving 12 bases between.

The chain recombines TRBV5-1 with TRBJ1-1, with TRBD1 identical over 8 bases. The CDR3 covers 21 residues. J lost 4 bases, V lost 1 base, and 24 bases had no gene match. Germline CDR1 SGHRS, CDR2 YFSETQ. The CDR3 here is CASSLMSVQGARKGKGTEAFF. For the CDR3, the DNA is TGCGCCAGCAGCTTGATGTCGGTGCAGGGGGCGCGAAAAGGCAAGGGCACTGAAGCTTTCTTT.

The chain employs TRBV10-3 and TRBJ2-1; possibly TRBD1 or TRBD2 for D (6 bases each). Germline loops: CDR1 ENHRY, CDR2 SYGVKD. V gave up 7 bases and J gave up 7 bases, with 14 bases separating them. This CDR3 spans 13 amino acids. The CDR3 region is CAITPGAGNEQFF. As DNA, the CDR3 is TGTGCCATCACCCCGGGGGCGGGTAATGAGCAGTTCTTC.

Points on this clone: A read error may be the cause here, since a much bigger clone is one base away. This sequence joins TRBV7-2 and TRBJ2-1, with D unclear. The CDR3 covers 14 residues. CDR1 is SGHTA and CDR2 is FQGNSA in the germline V gene. V was pared by 2 bases and J by 0 bases, with 5 bases between. The CDR3 is CASSLRSSYNEQFF. CDR3 nucleotide sequence: TGTGCCAGCAGCTTAAGAAGCTCCTACAATGAGCAGTTCTTC.

This clone was seen just once. CDR3 protein: CAISETGGPDTQYF. In DNA, the CDR3 is TGTGCCATCAGTGAGACAGGGGGGCCAGATACGCAGTATTTT. The chain is built from TRBV10-3 and TRBJ2-3, with TRBD1 matching 8 bases. Unmatched junction bases numbered 2, after V lost 2 bases and J lost 4 bases. This CDR3 has 14 residues. In germline, CDR1 is ENHRY, CDR2 SYGVKD.

Concerning this clone: The junction departs from germline at one end; a sequencing error may be responsible. The sample carries other DNA sequences with the same CDR3. This rearrangement joins TRBV29-1 to TRBJ1-1; D not resolved. The CDR3 is 13 residues long. The germline CDR1 and CDR2 sequences are SQVTM and ANQGSEA. This CDR3 is CSVVRTMNTEAFF. The CDR3, as DNA: TGCAGCGTTGTAAGGACCATGAATACTGAAGCTTTCTTT.